This T cell receptor (beta chain) was obtained from a study of blood T cell repertoires in COVID-19. J lost 3 bases, V lost 2 bases, and 3 bases had no gene match. The CDR3 has 15 residues. Germline CDR1 and CDR2: MNHNY and SVGAGI (reference sequence). The data were produced by immunoSEQ multiplex PCR, yet TCRdb's version contains in-frame clones alone and is incomplete. The table includes approximately 110,000 clones, about 80% detected once. The V gene is TRBV6-6, the J gene TRBJ1-2; 10 nucleotides align to TRBD1. Material for sequencing was peripheral blood. The source is a woman in her forties or fifties with acute or convalescent COVID-19. The CDR3 here is CASSYKGQGDYGYTF. DNA for the CDR3: TGTGCCAGCAGTTACAAAGGACAGGGGGACTATGGCTACACCTTC.